This TCR beta chain was identified during a study of cytomegalovirus exposure and HLA in healthy donors. Study background: Early on, a data release was issued that held about 85 million unique TCRs from HLA-typed donors.

PCR used 60 Vbeta primers and 13 Jbeta primers. Sequencing was performed with immunoSEQ multiplex PCR; in TCRdb, only in-frame clones are kept and a portion is missing. In the table there are around 120,000 clones, roughly a tenth of which are singletons. CDR1 SEHNR and CDR2 FQNEAQ come from the germline V gene (reference sequence). Unmatched junction bases numbered 4, after V lost 3 bases and J lost 3 bases. This CDR3 has 15 amino acids. This clone was found a few times. What it binds is unknown. Points from the study as a whole: A list of about 180 TCR beta chains associated with cytomegalovirus was given. Follow-up analysis later connected one missense variant in DCLRE1C with trimming of TCR beta V- and J-genes. In vitro assays verified that a few CMV-associated chains recognized CMV antigens specifically.

The clonotype originates from a man in his thirties or forties in good health and CMV-seronegative. The chain combines TRBV7-9 with TRBJ2-7, with 11 bases fitting TRBD1. Sequencing input: PBMCs. The CDR3 protein is CASSLGQGDNYEQYF. The CDR3 DNA is TGTGCCAGCAGCTTGGGACAGGGGGACAACTACGAGCAGTACTTC.